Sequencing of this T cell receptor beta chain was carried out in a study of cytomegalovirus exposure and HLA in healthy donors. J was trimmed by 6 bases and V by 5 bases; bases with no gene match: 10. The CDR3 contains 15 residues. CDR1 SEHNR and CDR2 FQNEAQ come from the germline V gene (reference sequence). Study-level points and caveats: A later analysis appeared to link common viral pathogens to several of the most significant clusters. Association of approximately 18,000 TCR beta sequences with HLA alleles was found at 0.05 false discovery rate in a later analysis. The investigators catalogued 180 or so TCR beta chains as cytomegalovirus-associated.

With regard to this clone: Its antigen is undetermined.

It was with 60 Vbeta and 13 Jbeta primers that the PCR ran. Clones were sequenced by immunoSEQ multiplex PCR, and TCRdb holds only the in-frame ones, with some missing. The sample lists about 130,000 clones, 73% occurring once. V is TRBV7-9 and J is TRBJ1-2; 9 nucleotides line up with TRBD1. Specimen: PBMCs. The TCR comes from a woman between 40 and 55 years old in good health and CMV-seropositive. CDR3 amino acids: CASSPRGQGSDGYTF. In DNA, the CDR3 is TGTGCCAGCAGCCCACGCGGACAGGGGAGTGATGGCTACACCTTC.